The 6 T cell receptor beta chains presented below share a single source sample, sequenced in a study of blood T cell repertoires in COVID-19. This table comes from immunoSEQ multiplex PCR, and its TCRdb copy is limited to in-frame clones, with some not included. The sample lists 120,000 to 150,000 clones; about 86% were seen once. Input material: peripheral blood. The receptor set was obtained from a woman aged 60-70 years with acute or convalescent COVID-19.

The chain recombines TRBV9 with TRBJ2-1, with TRBD2 matching over 14 bases. CDR3 length: 19 residues. Germline V lookup: CDR1 SGDLS, CDR2 YYNGEE. V dropped 3 bases and J dropped 7; count of bases not matched to a gene: 15. The CDR3, as DNA: TGTGCCAGCAGCGCGGGGTTAGGTCAGACTAGCGGGGGGGCAAATGAGCAGTTCTTC. It specifies CASSAGLGQTSGGANEQFF. The variable domain in full, completed from reference TRBV9 and TRBJ2-1, reads DSGVTQTPKHLITATGQRVTLRCSPRSGDLSVYWYQQSLDQGLQFLIQYYNGEERAKGNILERFSAQQFPDLHSELNLSSLELGDSALYFCASSAGLGQTSGGANEQFFGPGTRLTVL.

V gene TRBV25-1 combines with J gene TRBJ1-1; D is ambiguous. From germline, CDR1 is MGHDK and CDR2 SYGVNS. The CDR3 length is 13 residues. Trimming shortened V by 5 bases and J by 4 bases, and 11 bases separated the two germline ends. DNA of the CDR3: TGTGCCAGCAGTAACTTCGGTTTCACTGAAGCTTTCTTT. This translates into CASSNFGFTEAFF.

This chain links TRBV30 with TRBJ2-7, with D unclear. The germline V gene has CDR1 GTSNPN and CDR2 SVGIG (reference sequence). The V gene lost 6 bases and the J gene lost 3 bases, with 15 bases spanning the gap. CDR3 length: 13 residues. The chain's CDR3 is CACEASPLYEQYF. The CDR3 DNA is TGTGCCTGCGAGGCCTCACCGCTCTACGAGCAGTACTTC.

V is TRBV27 and J is TRBJ1-4; D gene unclear. Germline V lookup: CDR1 MNHEY, CDR2 SMNVEV (reference sequence). This CDR3 is built from 14 residues. Trimming pared 5 bases from V and 5 bases from J, leaving 12 bases between. The CDR3: CASSPLGENEKLFF. The CDR3, as DNA: TGTGCCAGCAGTCCCCTGGGAGAAAATGAAAAACTGTTTTTT.

The rearrangement uses TRBV5-1 and TRBJ1-1; no firm D call. CDR3 length equals 14 residues. With 4 bases removed from V and 1 base from J, the gap between germline ends came to 11 bases. Looked up from germline, CDR1 is SGHRS and CDR2 is YFSETQ. The chain's CDR3 is CASSGLERNTEAFF. For the CDR3, the DNA is TGCGCCAGCAGCGGTCTCGAGAGGAACACTGAAGCTTTCTTT.

The V and J genes are TRBV5-6 and TRBJ1-6, with TRBD1 matching 7 bases. Germline V CDR1 and CDR2: SGHDT, YYEEEE. The CDR3 is made up of 15 amino acids. V lost 1 base, J lost 7 bases, and 5 bases stayed unmatched. The CDR3 spells CASSLNRGNNSPLHF. For the CDR3, the DNA is TGTGCCAGCAGCTTGAACAGGGGAAACAATTCACCCCTCCACTTT.